This TCR beta chain was recovered during a study of human T cells and chemical hapten exposure. This clonotype was counted between two and nine times. CDR3 length: 12 amino acids. The junction had 1 base not matched to a gene; V was cut back by 6 bases and J by 2 bases. Germline CDR1 reads SQVTM; CDR2 reads ANQGSEA. Time point denoted: pre-sensitization, week 0. Treatment defined: therapeutic diphenylcyclopropenone sensitization with weekly scalp DPC. Total RNA extraction was carried out from unfractionated whole blood. Original data processing: 90,000 to 100,000 TCRs per sample was the median, with a range of roughly 20,000 to 700,000. TCRdb passed the RACE reads through MiXCR, listing each CDR3 protein once. These V and J calls originate from TCRdb's pipeline instead of the authors' own analysis. Of roughly 260,000 distinct CDR3 sequences in the sample, approximately 8.4% are singletons; the top ten hold about 2.1%.

J is TRBJ2-1 and V is TRBV29-1; TRBD1 matches at 7 bases. The receptor's source is a woman in her 40s with alopecia areata. Some clones in this sample may be carry-over from other donors' samples. The sequencing here drew on whole blood, taken in connection with sensitization to the hapten diphenylcyclopropenone (DPC). This CDR3 is CSVGTAYNEQFF. DNA for the CDR3: TGCAGCGTGGGGACAGCCTACAATGAGCAGTTCTTC.